A selection of T cell receptor beta chains follows, all from one sample in a study of read filtering for tumor transcriptome and immune sequencing. One entry per CDR3 protein, called by TCRdb with MiXCR from the reads. The table includes 30,000 to 35,000 distinct CDR3 sequences, less than 20% detected once. Sequencing was done on a sample of a population of CD138-negative cells sorted from bone marrow. These receptors originate from a donor older than 35 with multiple myeloma. The CDR3 runs from the conserved cysteine through the conserved F or W. Fields, in order: D gene, J gene, clone size, V gene, CDR3 protein, CDR3 DNA. The D gene is left open where the match is weak. Size tells how often a clone was seen (once, few, many) or the class of an expanded clone, and some rows leave it out.

- | TRBJ2-1 | many | TRBV7-9 | CASSLRGIEQFF | TGTGCCAGCAGCTTGCGGGGCATTGAGCAGTTCTTC
- | TRBJ2-1 | few | TRBV9 | CASSVAPDFWQEQFF | TGTGCCAGCAGCGTAGCTCCTGATTTTTGGCAAGAGCAGTTCTTC
- | TRBJ2-1 | many | TRBV5-1 | CASSLTLSSYNEQFF | TGCGCCAGCAGCTTGACCCTGAGCTCCTACAATGAGCAGTTCTTC
- | TRBJ2-5 | few | TRBV5-1 | CASTPRQGGETQYF | TGCGCCAGCACCCCCCGACAGGGAGGAGAGACCCAGTACTTC
- | TRBJ2-7 | many | TRBV28 | CASSLFPYEQYF | TGTGCCAGCAGTTTATTCCCCTACGAGCAGTACTTC
- | TRBJ2-7 | many | TRBV29-1 | CSALFSYEQYF | TGCAGCGCGCTTTTCTCCTACGAGCAGTACTTC
TRBD1 | TRBJ1-2 | - | TRBV12-3/TRBV12-4 | CASRPDRDFNYGYTF | TGTGCCAGCAGACCCGACAGGGATTTTAACTATGGCTACACCTTC
TRBD1 | TRBJ1-2 | many | TRBV3-1 | CASSSRTGGSYGYTF | TGTGCCAGCAGCTCTCGGACAGGGGGTAGCTATGGCTACACCTTC
- | TRBJ2-1 | medium-sized | TRBV24-1 | CATSDRGNSPYNEQFF | TGTGCCACCAGTGATAGAGGGAATTCACCCTACAATGAGCAGTTCTTC
- | TRBJ1-1 | few | TRBV20-1 | CSARGRAFTEAFF | TGCAGTGCTAGGGGTAGGGCCTTCACTGAAGCTTTCTTT
- | TRBJ2-1 | many | TRBV4-2 | CASSQDPGAGNEQFF | TGTGCCAGCAGCCAAGACCCGGGCGCGGGAAATGAGCAGTTCTTC
TRBD2 | TRBJ2-5 | few | TRBV5-1 | CASSLDPAGDQETQYF | TGCGCCAGCAGCTTGGATCCAGCGGGGGACCAAGAGACCCAGTACTTC
- | TRBJ2-7 | many | TRBV5-4 | CASSLDPGWHGNEQYF | TGTGCCAGCAGCTTGGACCCGGGCTGGCACGGGAACGAGCAGTACTTC
- | TRBJ2-7 | many | TRBV12-3/TRBV12-4 | CASSVGAEQYF | TGTGCCAGCAGTGTTGGTGCCGAGCAGTACTTC
- | TRBJ2-3 | many | TRBV5-1 | CASSPIEGTDTQYF | TGCGCCAGCAGCCCCATAGAGGGGACAGATACGCAGTATTTT
- | TRBJ1-1 | many | TRBV13 | CANALGWAPAAFF | TGTGCCAACGCACTCGGCTGGGCTCCGGCCGCTTTCTTT
TRBD1 | TRBJ2-7 | - | TRBV2 | CASSEPGQGTSEQYF | TGTGCCAGCAGCGAACCGGGACAGGGGACCTCCGAGCAGTACTTC
- | TRBJ2-3 | many | TRBV4-2 | CASSQGRGTDTQYF | TGTGCCAGCAGCCAAGGAAGGGGCACAGATACGCAGTATTTT
TRBD2 | TRBJ2-1 | - | TRBV7-2 | CASSLDASGRVNEQFF | TGTGCCAGCAGCTTAGATGCTAGCGGGAGGGTAAATGAGCAGTTCTTC
- | TRBJ1-5 | few | TRBV4-2 | CASSQNSLSNQPQHF | TGTGCCAGCAGCCAAAACAGCCTTAGCAATCAGCCCCAGCATTTT
- | TRBJ1-1 | many | TRBV12-3/TRBV12-4 | CASSSRQGTLNTEAFF | TGTGCCAGCAGTTCAAGGCAGGGGACCCTGAACACTGAAGCTTTCTTT
- | TRBJ2-3 | - | TRBV7-2 | CASSLDPSPDTQYF | TGTGCCAGCAGCTTAGACCCTTCCCCGGATACGCAGTATTTT
- | TRBJ1-2 | many | TRBV28 | CASSAGVGSFYGYTF | TGTGCCAGCAGTGCCGGAGTCGGTAGCTTCTATGGCTACACCTTC
- | TRBJ1-1 | many | TRBV15 | CATSRDQRGTNTEAFF | TGTGCCACCAGCAGAGATCAGAGGGGGACCAACACTGAAGCTTTCTTT
- | TRBJ2-3 | many | TRBV6-5 | CASSYSGEPYTQYF | TGTGCCAGCAGTTACTCAGGAGAACCGTATACGCAGTATTTT
TRBD2 | TRBJ2-1 | - | TRBV14 | CASSQNDFSGGYNEQFF | TGTGCCAGCAGCCAAAACGATTTCAGCGGGGGGTACAATGAGCAGTTCTTC
- | TRBJ2-1 | - | TRBV20-1 | CSARALETGGYHEQFF | TGCAGTGCTAGAGCCCTCGAGACTGGCGGCTACCATGAGCAGTTCTTC
TRBD2 | TRBJ2-1 | - | TRBV2 | CAISEWGGEVLSYYNEQFF | TGTGCCATCAGTGAATGGGGGGGTGAGGTATTAAGCTACTACAATGAGCAGTTCTTC
TRBD1 | TRBJ2-7 | - | TRBV5-1 | CASTPLDRGPSEQYF | TGCGCCAGCACCCCCCTGGACAGGGGGCCCAGCGAGCAGTACTTC
TRBD1 | TRBJ2-2 | many | TRBV28 | CASSLPDRDDGELFF | TGTGCCAGCAGTTTACCCGACAGGGATGACGGGGAGCTGTTTTTT
- | TRBJ1-4 | many | TRBV28 | CASSIQEEKLFF | TGTGCCAGCAGTATCCAGGAGGAAAAACTGTTTTTT
- | TRBJ2-1 | many | TRBV18 | CASSPLQGRFNEQFF | TGTGCCAGCTCCCCCCTTCAGGGGCGATTCAATGAGCAGTTCTTC
- | TRBJ1-5 | many | TRBV19 | CASSIRDPNGAQHF | TGTGCCAGTAGTATTCGGGATCCAAATGGGGCCCAGCATTTT
TRBD2 | TRBJ2-3 | many | TRBV4-1 | CASSPIAGGTDTQYF | TGCGCCAGCAGCCCAATAGCGGGAGGGACAGATACGCAGTATTTT
- | TRBJ2-7 | many | TRBV19 | CATQGGNYEQYF | TGTGCCACCCAGGGGGGGAACTACGAGCAGTACTTC
- | TRBJ2-5 | many | TRBV13 | CASSLNGETQYF | TGTGCCAGCAGCTTAAATGGAGAGACCCAGTACTTC
- | TRBJ2-1 | medium-sized | TRBV13 | CASSQTGYQPYNEQFF | TGTGCCAGCAGTCAGACGGGGTACCAACCCTACAATGAGCAGTTCTTC
- | TRBJ2-3 | many | TRBV7-2 | CASSPRPGVVTDTQYF | TGTGCCAGCAGCCCCAGACCTGGGGTGGTGACAGATACGCAGTATTTT
- | TRBJ2-1 | many | TRBV7-2 | CASSRRSPSSYNEQFF | TGTGCCAGCAGCCGCAGGAGCCCGAGCTCCTACAATGAGCAGTTCTTC
- | TRBJ2-5 | many | TRBV28 | CASSLWPSQQETQYF | TGTGCCAGCAGTTTATGGCCTAGCCAACAAGAGACCCAGTACTTC
- | TRBJ1-1 | many | TRBV6-5 | CASSYTQRTEAFF | TGTGCCAGCAGTTACACCCAGAGAACTGAAGCTTTCTTT
- | TRBJ1-4 | many | TRBV12-3/TRBV12-4 | CASSFYDEKLFF | TGTGCCAGCAGTTTTTATGATGAAAAACTGTTTTTT
TRBD2 | TRBJ2-1 | - | TRBV28 | CASRGPKRDSYNEQFF | TGTGCCAGCAGGGGACCCAAGCGGGACTCCTACAATGAGCAGTTCTTC
TRBD2 | TRBJ2-7 | many | TRBV6-5 | CASSYSRGGGQYF | TGTGCCAGCAGTTACTCGCGGGGGGGTGGGCAGTACTTC
- | TRBJ2-1 | medium-sized | TRBV2 | CASSEAIRNNEQFF | TGTGCCAGCAGTGAAGCAATCAGGAACAATGAGCAGTTCTTC
TRBD2 | TRBJ2-7 | many | TRBV11-2 | CASSLGLVGVSEQYF | TGTGCCAGCAGCCTTGGACTAGTGGGAGTTTCCGAGCAGTACTTC
- | TRBJ2-5 | few | TRBV7-8 | CASSLVETRTETQYF | TGTGCCAGCAGCTTAGTAGAGACCAGGACGGAGACCCAGTACTTC